A single sample is the source of the 17 T cell receptor beta chains below, sequenced in a study of radiotherapy plus CTLA-4 blockade in lung cancer. Clones were read by immunoSEQ multiplex PCR, and TCRdb kept only the in-frame ones, dropping some. The profile covers about 56,000 clones, with more than 60% appearing a single time and over 15% taken by the ten largest. The source material was peripheral blood, sampled from a patient treated with radiotherapy plus ipilimumab. The receptors stem from a human donor with non-small cell lung cancer who had a complete response to radiotherapy plus ipilimumab.

This clone has a handful of counts. The chain has TRBV2 and TRBJ2-3; TRBD2 aligns across 11 bases. The V gene's germline CDR1 is SNHLY and CDR2 FYNNEI. The CDR3 consists of 16 residues. Trimming at V came to 2 bases and at J to 6 bases, leaving 7 bases not matched to a gene. CDR3 DNA sequence: TGTGCCAGCAGTGAACTGGGGACTAGCGGTATTGATACGCAGTATTTT. Its protein is CASSELGTSGIDTQYF.

V usage is TRBV11-3 and J usage is TRBJ1-2; D perhaps matches TRBD1 (5 bases). Germline lookup yields CDR1 SGHNT and CDR2 YENEEA. V was clipped by 1 base and J by 8 bases, with 20 bases between them. The CDR3 runs to 16 residues. The CDR3 is CASSLGPSGDDYGYTF. The DNA for the CDR3 is TGTGCCAGCAGCTTAGGCCCTTCGGGGGATGATTACGGCTACACCTTC.

This rearrangement joins TRBV6-1 to TRBJ2-2, with D unclear. V shed 8 bases and J shed 5 bases, with 6 bases lying between them. CDR3 length: 11 amino acids. Germline values: CDR1 MNHNS, CDR2 SASEGT. In nucleotides, the CDR3 is TGTGCCAGCGGCGGTACCGGGGAGCTGTTTTTT. Translating gives CASGGTGELFF.

This sequence joins TRBV30 and TRBJ1-2; D uncertain. The CDR3 consists of 16 residues. Trimming took off 3 bases at V and 0 bases at J, with 17 bases between the two ends. Germline V gene sequence: CDR1 GTSNPN, CDR2 SVGIG (reference sequence). CDR3 bases: TGTGCCTGGAGGGGTACCGGGAGCCAAGCTAACTATGGCTACACCTTC. Translation: CAWRGTGSQANYGYTF.

V gene TRBV5-4 combines with J gene TRBJ1-4, with 7 positions matching TRBD1. The CDR3 has 12 residues. CDR1 is SGHNT, CDR2 YYREEE, per germline (reference sequence). V shed 4 bases, J shed 10 bases, and the junction held 4 bases outside the gene matches. The CDR3 DNA follows: TGTGCCAGCAGCACCGGGACAGCAAAACTGTTTTTT. Translating it yields CASSTGTAKLFF.

This rearrangement joins TRBV21-1 to TRBJ2-7; the table gives TRBD2 as D, unverified against the DNA. TRBV21-1 is a pseudogene. This CDR3 contains 15 residues. Here the CDR3 reads CASNPGLAGPYEQYV. The DNA of the CDR3 is TGTGCCAGCAACCCGGGACTAGCGGGTCCCTACGAGCAGTACGTC.

V gene TRBV18 combines with J gene TRBJ1-6, with 7 bases fitting TRBD1. The CDR3 totals 15 residues. The V gene end was trimmed by 5 bases and the J gene end by 7 bases; junction bases not matched to a gene: 8. Germline values: CDR1 KGHSH, CDR2 LQKENI. CDR3 protein: CASSSPQGNNSPLHF. For the CDR3, the DNA is TGTGCCAGCTCATCCCCACAGGGGAACAATTCACCCCTCCACTTT.

The chain has TRBV30 and TRBJ2-7; TRBD2 is a possible D gene (5 bases). This CDR3 has 16 amino acids. The V end was cut by 2 bases, the J end by 0 bases, with 17 bases between. The V gene's germline CDR1 is GTSNPN and CDR2 SVGIG (reference sequence). CDR3 region: CAWSLTAGGYSYEQYF. The DNA for the CDR3 is TGTGCCTGGAGTTTAACGGCAGGAGGATACTCCTACGAGCAGTACTTC.

The chain combines TRBV5-1 with TRBJ2-7; 8 bases agree with TRBD1. The V gene end was trimmed by 3 bases and the J gene end by 0 bases; junction bases not matched to a gene: 8. The CDR3 has 16 amino acids. CDR1 SGHRS and CDR2 YFSETQ come from the germline V gene. The CDR3 is CASSSNPGQASYEQYF. In nucleotides, the CDR3 is TGCGCCAGCAGCTCAAATCCGGGACAGGCCTCCTACGAGCAGTACTTC.

The chain joins TRBV5-1 to TRBJ2-3; D is ambiguous. V dropped 3 bases and J dropped 3 bases, with 8 bases sitting between them. The CDR3 is made up of 13 amino acids. Germline V gene lookup returns CDR1 SGHRS and CDR2 YFSETQ. CDR3 region: CASSSGGTDTQYF. The CDR3 coding sequence is TGCGCCAGCAGCTCAGGTGGGACAGATACGCAGTATTTT.

This clone has just a few counts. The chain employs TRBV6-6 and TRBJ1-2, with D perhaps matching TRBD1 (5 bases). This CDR3 has 16 residues. Trimming took off 6 bases at V and 5 bases at J, with 22 bases between the two ends. Germline V gene data show CDR1 as MNHNY and CDR2 as SVGAGI (reference sequence). The CDR3 reads CASRNLPGVQGYGYTF. CDR3 bases: TGTGCCAGCAGAAACCTCCCGGGGGTCCAAGGTTATGGCTACACCTTC.

The CDR3 loop reads CATQRGDQETQYF. The CDR3, as DNA: TGTGCCACCCAACGGGGGGACCAAGAGACCCAGTACTTC. V gene TRBV11-2 combines with J gene TRBJ2-5, with 7 bases that match TRBD2. CDR3 length: 13 amino acids. Germline trimming cut 10 bases from V and 0 bases from J; bases unmatched to any gene: 5. Germline V gene lookup returns CDR1 SGHAT and CDR2 FQNNGV.

In its sample, this clone was seen a few times. The chain is built from TRBV19 and TRBJ1-5, with a possible D match to TRBD1 (5 bases). V shed 3 bases and J shed 2 bases, with 11 bases lying between them. The CDR3 runs to 15 residues. Germline CDR1 LNHDA, CDR2 SQIVND (reference sequence). CDR3 nucleotides: TGTGCCAGTAGTATCGGTACAGGCGGCAATCAGCCCCAGCATTTT. It encodes CASSIGTGGNQPQHF.

V and J are TRBV19 and TRBJ2-1; 11 bases line up with TRBD2. The CDR3 consists of 17 residues. The germline CDR1 and CDR2 sequences are LNHDA and SQIVND (reference sequence). V shed 7 bases, J shed 7 bases, and the junction held 15 bases outside the gene matches. As DNA, the CDR3 is TGTGCCAGTATCCCCACCGGAATAGCGGGGGGGCCGAATGAGCAGTTCTTC. Protein: CASIPTGIAGGPNEQFF. The full variable domain, in which reference TRBV19 and TRBJ2-1 provide the parts outside the CDR3, is DGGITQSPKYLFRKEGQNVTLSCEQNLNHDAMYWYRQDPGQGLRLIYYSQIVNDFQKGDIAEGYSVSREKKESFPLTVTSAQKNPTAFYLCASIPTGIAGGPNEQFFGPGTRLTVL.

The DNA for the CDR3 is TGTGCCAGTAGTAGGAGACAGGGGGCTTCCTACGAGCAGTACTTC. Protein sequence: CASSRRQGASYEQYF. V and J are TRBV19 and TRBJ2-7; TRBD1 aligns across 10 bases. Trimming cost V 4 bases and J 1 base; bases outside gene matches: 4. Looked up from germline, CDR1 is LNHDA and CDR2 is SQIVND (reference sequence). CDR3 length: 15 amino acids.

This clone was seen more than once but under ten times. The chain recombines TRBV10-3 with TRBJ1-2, with D unclear. V was trimmed by 4 bases and J by 2 bases, leaving 5 bases between them. The CDR3 is 12 residues long. Germline values: CDR1 ENHRY, CDR2 SYGVKD. Here the CDR3 DNA reads TGTGCCATCAGTGCCCAGAACTATGGCTACACCTTC. Translating gives CAISAQNYGYTF.

The chain joins TRBV5-1 to TRBJ2-5; D is possibly TRBD2 (5 bases). The J call is uncertain, as TRBJ2-7 better fits the DNA end. Germline CDR1 SGHRS, CDR2 YFSETQ. The CDR3 totals 13 residues. CDR3 nucleotide sequence: TGCGCCAGCAGCTTTGAGGGAAACTACGAGCAGTACTTC. Translation gives CASSFEGNYEQYF.